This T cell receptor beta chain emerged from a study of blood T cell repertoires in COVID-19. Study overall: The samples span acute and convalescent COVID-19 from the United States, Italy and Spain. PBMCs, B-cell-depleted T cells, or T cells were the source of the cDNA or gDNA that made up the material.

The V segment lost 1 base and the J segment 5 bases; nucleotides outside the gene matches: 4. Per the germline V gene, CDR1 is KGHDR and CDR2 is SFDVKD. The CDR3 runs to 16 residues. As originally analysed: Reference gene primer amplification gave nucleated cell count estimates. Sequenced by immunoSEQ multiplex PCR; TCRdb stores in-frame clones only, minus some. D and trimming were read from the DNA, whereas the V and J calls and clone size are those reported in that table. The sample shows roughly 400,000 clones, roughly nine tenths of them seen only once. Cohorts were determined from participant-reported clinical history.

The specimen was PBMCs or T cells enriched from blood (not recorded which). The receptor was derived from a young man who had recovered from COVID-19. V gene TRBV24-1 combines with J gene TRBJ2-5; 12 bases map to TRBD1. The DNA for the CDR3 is TGTGCCACCAGTGATTTTGGGACAGGGGGCCGGGAGACCCAGTACTTC. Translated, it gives CATSDFGTGGRETQYF.